The rows below give T cell receptor beta chains drawn from one sample of a study of blood T cell repertoires in COVID-19. TCRdb's copy holds only in-frame clones and misses some; the assay was immunoSEQ multiplex PCR. This sample carries roughly 200,000 clones, 80% to 85% of them seen once, and the ten largest clones take about 4.2%. The sequencing input was peripheral blood. Every receptor here comes from a man aged 50-60 years with active or convalescent COVID-19. The CDR3 runs from the conserved cysteine through the conserved F or W. The order of the fields is clone size, V gene, D gene, J gene, CDR3 protein, CDR3 DNA. The D gene is left open where the match is weak. Clone size, where shown, is once, few, many, or a class for clones that have expanded.

NA	TRBV7-3	TRBD2	TRBJ2-5	CASSQGLAGVQTQYF	TGTGCCAGCAGCCAAGGACTAGCGGGGGTTCAGACCCAGTACTTC
NA	TRBV12-3/TRBV12-4	NA	TRBJ1-6	CASSAAGTSPLHF	TGTGCCAGCAGTGCCGCGGGGACTTCACCCCTCCACTTT
NA	TRBV7-9	TRBD2	TRBJ2-2	CASSLTSGGTGELFF	TGTGCCAGCAGTCTAACTAGCGGGGGGACCGGGGAGCTGTTTTTT
NA	TRBV2	TRBD1	TRBJ2-7	CASSGSGTGDRYYEQYF	TGTGCCAGCAGTGGTTCGGGGACAGGGGATCGATACTACGAGCAGTACTTC
NA	TRBV6-5	TRBD2	TRBJ2-5	CASTLAGGQETQYF	TGTGCCAGCACCCTGGCGGGGGGCCAAGAGACCCAGTACTTC
NA	TRBV9	NA	TRBJ1-3	CASSVDFRGSYSGNTIYF	TGTGCCAGCAGCGTAGATTTTCGGGGATCCTACTCTGGAAACACCATATATTTT
NA	TRBV5-1	NA	TRBJ1-2	CASRPAQGGYGYTF	TGCGCCAGCAGGCCAGCCCAGGGAGGGTATGGCTACACCTTC
NA	TRBV5-1	TRBD1	TRBJ1-1	CASSLLAGGSGNTEAFF	TGCGCCAGCAGCTTGTTGGCAGGGGGCAGTGGGAACACTGAAGCTTTCTTT
NA	TRBV5-1	TRBD2	TRBJ2-1	CASSLVGLAGGPGNEQFF	TGCGCCAGCAGCTTGGTGGGACTAGCGGGGGGGCCGGGTAATGAGCAGTTCTTC
NA	TRBV4-2	NA	TRBJ2-2	CASSQGATGELFF	TGTGCCAGCAGCCAAGGGGCCACCGGGGAGCTGTTTTTT
NA	TRBV3-1/TRBV3-2	NA	TRBJ1-4	CASRPEELFF	TGTGCCAGCAGGCCAGAGGAACTGTTTTTT
NA	TRBV19	NA	TRBJ2-1	CASSTPGHPSYNEQFF	TGTGCCAGTAGTACCCCGGGACACCCATCCTACAATGAGCAGTTCTTC
NA	TRBV7-9	TRBD1	TRBJ1-1	CASIMDRTAEAFF	TGTGCCAGCATCATGGACAGGACGGCAGAAGCTTTCTTT
few	TRBV12-3/TRBV12-4	NA	TRBJ1-1	CASSFSENTEAFF	TGTGCCAGCAGTTTCTCAGAAAACACTGAAGCTTTCTTT
few	TRBV30	NA	TRBJ1-1	CAWSVLQPLPRTSENTEAFF	TGTGCCTGGAGTGTACTCCAGCCGCTCCCGAGGACATCGGAAAACACTGAAGCTTTCTTT
NA	TRBV24-1	TRBD1	TRBJ2-2	CATSDRTGGSSTGELFF	TGTGCCACCAGTGACCGGACAGGGGGAAGTAGTACCGGGGAGCTGTTTTTT
NA	TRBV13	TRBD2	TRBJ2-3	CASSSSGGAADTQYF	TGTGCCAGCAGCTCCAGCGGGGGGGCAGCAGATACGCAGTATTTT
NA	TRBV5-1	NA	TRBJ2-7	CASSPAVAVSYEQYF	TGCGCCAGCAGCCCCGCGGTAGCGGTTTCCTACGAGCAGTACTTC
NA	TRBV6-6	NA	TRBJ1-2	CASSYSSGDGYTF	TGTGCCAGCAGTTACTCGTCCGGGGATGGCTACACCTTC
once	TRBV6-6	NA	TRBJ1-1	CASRPGQTEAFF	TGTGCCAGCAGGCCTGGACAGACTGAAGCTTTCTTT
NA	TRBV28	NA	TRBJ1-1	CASSFSQGWNTEAFF	TGTGCCAGCAGTTTCTCGCAGGGTTGGAACACTGAAGCTTTCTTT
NA	TRBV4-2	NA	TRBJ2-1	CASSQEGLANEQFF	TGTGCCAGCAGCCAAGAGGGACTCGCCAATGAGCAGTTCTTC
once	TRBV6-5	NA	TRBJ1-2	CASSYPRVSDGYTF	TGTGCCAGCAGTTACCCCAGGGTTTCAGATGGCTACACCTTC
NA	TRBV12-3/TRBV12-4	NA	TRBJ1-3	CANSLSGNTIYF	TGTGCCAACAGTTTAAGCGGAAACACCATATATTTT
NA	TRBV3-1/TRBV3-2	TRBD1	TRBJ1-2	CASSQAYRGNGYTF	TGTGCCAGCAGCCAAGCGTACAGGGGAAATGGCTACACCTTC
NA	TRBV7-3	TRBD2	TRBJ2-1	CASSSNPRTSGGVNEQFF	TGTGCCAGCAGCTCGAACCCCAGGACTAGCGGGGGGGTCAATGAGCAGTTCTTC
few	TRBV25-1	NA	TRBJ2-2	CASSYTRGTGELFF	TGTGCCAGCAGTTACACAAGGGGAACCGGGGAGCTGTTTTTT
NA	TRBV13	NA	TRBJ1-6	CASSFGGAHSPLHF	TGTGCCAGCAGCTTCGGGGGGGCCCATTCACCCCTCCACTTT
NA	TRBV30	TRBD1	TRBJ1-1	CAWSSDRDTEAFF	TGTGCCTGGAGTTCGGACAGGGACACTGAAGCTTTCTTT
NA	TRBV18	TRBD2	TRBJ2-1	CASSAGTSGGSYNEQFF	TGTGCCAGCTCCGCGGGGACTAGCGGGGGTTCCTACAATGAGCAGTTCTTC
NA	TRBV5-4	NA	TRBJ2-1	CASSFPAGRAYNEQFF	TGTGCCAGCAGCTTCCCCGCGGGGCGGGCCTACAATGAGCAGTTCTTC
NA	TRBV5-4	NA	TRBJ1-5	CASSLENQPQHF	TGTGCCAGCAGCCTCGAGAATCAGCCCCAGCATTTT
NA	TRBV5-6	TRBD1	TRBJ1-2	CASSLGWQGDYGYTF	TGTGCCAGCAGCTTGGGATGGCAGGGGGACTATGGCTACACCTTC
NA	TRBV29-1	NA	TRBJ1-2	CSAADSSYRYTF	TGCAGCGCCGCGGACAGTAGCTATAGGTACACCTTC
NA	TRBV2	TRBD1	TRBJ1-1	CASFRGLGTEAFF	TGTGCCAGCTTCAGGGGGCTGGGCACTGAAGCTTTCTTT
NA	TRBV28	NA	TRBJ2-7	CASSMGRSGEQYF	TGTGCCAGCAGCATGGGCCGTTCTGGAGAGCAGTACTTC
NA	TRBV29-1	TRBD1	TRBJ1-1	CSVLTGSDQAFF	TGCAGCGTTTTGACAGGGAGTGATCAAGCTTTCTTT
few	TRBV4-2	TRBD2	TRBJ2-1	CASSQEGGGVAEQFF	TGTGCCAGCAGCCAAGAGGGCGGGGGGGTTGCTGAGCAGTTCTTC
once	TRBV28	TRBD2	TRBJ2-5	CASRQPGLPNQETQYF	TGTGCCAGCAGACAACCGGGACTACCGAACCAGGAGACCCAGTACTTC
NA	TRBV6-2/TRBV6-3	TRBD1	TRBJ2-5	CASSYSGQGEETQYF	TGTGCCAGCAGTTACTCTGGACAGGGGGAAGAGACCCAGTACTTC
few	TRBV6-1	NA	TRBJ1-5	CASSEAVGGNQPQHF	TGTGCCAGCAGTGAAGCGGTGGGGGGGAATCAGCCCCAGCATTTT
NA	TRBV18	TRBD1	TRBJ2-7	CASSQKTGGASYEQYF	TGTGCCAGCTCACAAAAGACAGGGGGGGCCTCCTACGAGCAGTACTTC
NA	TRBV5-4	TRBD2	TRBJ2-3	CASSSGGPTDTQYF	TGTGCCAGCAGCTCGGGGGGGCCGACAGATACGCAGTATTTT
few	TRBV19	NA	TRBJ2-7	CASSIRQGLYEQYF	TGTGCCAGTAGTATTAGACAGGGACTCTACGAGCAGTACTTC
NA	TRBV6-5	TRBD1	TRBJ1-5	CASMDRASRGGPQHF	TGTGCCTCCATGGACAGGGCTTCCCGGGGAGGGCCCCAGCATTTT
NA	TRBV19	TRBD1	TRBJ1-1	CASTRGPGTEAFF	TGTGCCAGTACCAGGGGGCCGGGCACTGAAGCTTTCTTT
NA	TRBV7-2	NA	TRBJ2-1	CASSLAGTYSYNEQFF	TGTGCCAGCAGCTTAGCGGGGACATACTCCTACAATGAGCAGTTCTTC
NA	TRBV3-1/TRBV3-2	NA	TRBJ2-1	CASSQGGWGENEQFF	TGTGCCAGCAGCCAAGGGGGCTGGGGGGAGAATGAGCAGTTCTTC
NA	TRBV27	TRBD1	TRBJ2-2	CASRPYRGTNTGELFF	TGTGCCAGCAGACCTTACAGGGGAACGAACACCGGGGAGCTGTTTTTT
NA	TRBV27	TRBD2	TRBJ2-1	CASGLLATYNEQFF	TGTGCCAGCGGGTTACTAGCGACCTACAATGAGCAGTTCTTC
NA	TRBV3-1/TRBV3-2	TRBD1	TRBJ1-1	CASSQVPTGGAEAFF	TGTGCCAGCAGCCAAGTCCCAACAGGGGGGGCTGAAGCTTTCTTT
NA	TRBV11-2	NA	TRBJ2-7	CASSLADTYEQYF	TGTGCCAGCAGCTTAGCGGACACCTACGAGCAGTACTTC
NA	TRBV29-1	NA	TRBJ1-5	CSVVGDGNQPQHF	TGCAGCGTTGTCGGGGATGGCAATCAGCCCCAGCATTTT
NA	TRBV6-1	TRBD1	TRBJ2-2	CASSDRTGRNTGELFF	TGTGCCAGCAGTGACAGGACAGGGAGGAACACCGGGGAGCTGTTTTTT